The 11 T cell receptor beta chains listed next were all sequenced from one sample in a study of prognosis after radiotherapy for stage I lung cancer (dated by TCRdb to the early 2020s). Sequenced on an Illumina HiSeq 3000. Two rounds of multiplex PCR on genomic DNA were used to amplify the TCR beta CDR3 region. The first PCR round used primers specific to each TRBV and TRBJ gene, and the primer sequences were filed in Chinese patent CN105087789A. TCRdb redid the processing of the public reads, applying fastp at Q25 and MiXCR, and retained in-frame beta chains. Every distinct CDR3 protein forms one entry, paired with its most common genes and DNA. Present in this sample are 20,000 or so distinct CDR3 sequences, about a quarter of which were seen just once. The ten top clones hold 20% to 25% of the sample. Here the sequenced sample was PBMCs, taken before or after stereotactic body radiation therapy (not recorded which). All receptors come from a donor aged 50 or older with non-small cell lung cancer.

This clonotype occurred many times. The gene calls are TRBV29-1 and TRBJ2-7; no clear D gene. The germline gives CDR1 SQVTM, CDR2 ANQGSEA. The CDR3 has 12 residues. The ends were cut back, 3 bases at V and 6 bases at J, with 12 bases in the middle. CDR3 bases: TGCAGCGTTGAGGTTAATACGGCCGAGCAGTACTTC. Translated, it gives CSVEVNTAEQYF.

The table lists this clonotype with many counts. The rearrangement joins TRBV7-2 to TRBJ2-1, with 7 bases matching TRBD1. J lost 2 bases, V lost 7 bases, and 5 bases had no gene match. Germline CDR1 is SGHTA and CDR2 is FQGNSA. CDR3 length: 14 residues. CDR3 protein: CASNRDSAYNEQFF. The CDR3 DNA reads TGTGCCAGCAATCGGGACAGCGCCTACAATGAGCAGTTCTTC.

This clonotype occurred many times. V usage is TRBV6-2 or TRBV6-3 and J usage is TRBJ2-2; D is unclear. Looked up from germline, CDR1 is MNHEY and CDR2 is SVGEGT. The CDR3 loop spans 13 amino acids. Trimming shortened V by 5 bases and J by 3 bases, and 7 bases separated the two germline ends. The CDR3 DNA reads TGTGCCAGCAGTGAATCGGACACCGGGGAGCTGTTTTTT. It specifies CASSESDTGELFF.

By share, this clonotype ranks as medium-sized. This CDR3 reads CASSFFRGSTDTQYF. The CDR3 DNA is TGTGCCAGCAGCTTCTTTCGGGGGAGCACAGATACGCAGTATTTT. This rearrangement joins TRBV7-9 to TRBJ2-3; perhaps TRBD2 as D (6 bases). Germline V gene data show CDR1 as SEHNR and CDR2 as FQNEAQ (reference sequence). The CDR3 spans 15 residues. V shed 3 bases and J shed 0 bases, with 10 bases lying between them. Supplemented by reference TRBV7-9 and TRBJ2-3, the full variable domain reads DTGVSQNPRHKITKRGQNVTFRCDPISEHNRLYWYRQTLGQGPEFLTYFQNEAQLEKSRLLSDRFSAERPKGSFSTLEIQRTEQGDSAMYLCASSFFRGSTDTQYFGPGTRLTVL.

Notes on this clonotype: Compared with germline, one end of the junction differs, possibly owing to a read error. V usage is TRBV6-9 and J usage is TRBJ2-3; 7 bases agree with TRBD2. The CDR3 length is 15 residues. Germline lookup yields CDR1 MNHGY and CDR2 SVAAGI. The CDR3 nucleotides are TGCGCCATCAGTTACGCGGGAGTTATCACAGATACGCAGTATTTT. Its translation: CAISYAGVITDTQYF.

As concerns this clonotype: The likely explanation is a read error, given a far larger clone one base away. V usage is TRBV6-9 and J usage is TRBJ1-6; D is unresolved. The CDR3 runs 13 residues. In germline, CDR1 is MNHGY, CDR2 SVAAGI. The CDR3 is CASSYWTGSHLHF. CDR3 nucleotide sequence: TGTGCCAGCAGTTACTGGACCGGGTCACACCTCCACTTT.

The sample holds many counts of this clonotype. CDR3 protein: CAISETSSQYF. The DNA of the CDR3 is TGTGCCATCAGTGAAACGTCTTCGCAGTATTTT. The genes are TRBV10-3 and TRBJ2-3; no clear D gene. Trimming removed 3 bases at V and 10 bases at J, with 8 bases between. The CDR3 is 11 amino acids. Germline values: CDR1 ENHRY, CDR2 SYGVKD.

This clonotype was found many times. The chain carries TRBV6-1 and TRBJ2-2, with D possibly matching TRBD1 (6 bases). The V end lost 2 bases, the J end lost 7 bases, and 20 bases lay between the germline ends. The CDR3 extends over 17 amino acids. The germline V gene has CDR1 MNHNS and CDR2 SASEGT. In DNA, the CDR3 is TGTGCCAGCAGTGAACCACGAGGTGGACAGTCAGGCGGGGAGCTGTTTTTT. It translates to CASSEPRGGQSGGELFF.

The chain is built from TRBV12-3 or TRBV12-4 and TRBJ2-7; the match to TRBD2 covers 7 bases. The junction had 14 bases not matched to a gene; V was cut back by 5 bases and J by 10 bases. The CDR3 totals 14 residues. As DNA, the CDR3 is TGTGCCAGCAGTCCCCGGACTGGCGGGGGTGATCAGTACTTC. Translating gives CASSPRTGGGDQYF.

At least ten counts were recorded for this clonotype. The V gene is TRBV18, the J gene TRBJ2-1; unclear D gene. The V end lost 2 bases, the J end lost 5 bases, and 10 bases lay between the germline ends. Germline lookup yields CDR1 KGHSH and CDR2 LQKENI. CDR3 length: 14 amino acids. Here the CDR3 reads CASSPLSGHNEQFF. The CDR3 region has the DNA TGTGCCAGCTCACCATTGTCTGGACACAATGAGCAGTTCTTC.

Concerning this clonotype: An end of the junction differs from the germline gene, which may be a read error. The rearrangement links TRBV2 to TRBJ1-3; D call uncertain. In germline, CDR1 is SNHLY, CDR2 FYNNEI. CDR3 length equals 13 residues. The CDR3 loop is CASIGYSGNTIYF. The CDR3 nucleotides are TGTGCCAGCATCGGGTACTCTGGGAACACCATATATTTT.